One sample yielded the 2 T cell receptor beta chains listed below, sequenced in a study of identical twins. A single record per CDR3 protein comes from TCRdb applying MiXCR to the 5' RACE reads. Altogether 460,000 or so distinct CDR3 sequences are present, approximately 15% being singletons, with the ten largest covering around 0.57%. This sample also belongs to another study, concerning yellow fever vaccine responses in identical twins.

The sample comprised CD4+ T cells sorted from blood. These receptors came from a woman between 18 and 29 years old in good health.

The sample holds a few counts of this clonotype. The chain couples TRBV6-1 to TRBJ2-3; D might be TRBD2 (6 bases). This CDR3 region has 15 residues. CDR1 is MNHNS and CDR2 is SASEGT in the germline V gene. Trimming took 5 bases from V and 3 from J, leaving 15 bases between them. CDR3 DNA: TGTGCCAGCAGTCCCCTACTTGGGGGGACAGATACGCAGTATTTT. Its translation is CASSPLLGGTDTQYF.

In this sample, this clonotype turned up a few times. The chain carries TRBV12-5 and TRBJ2-2, with 8 bases matching TRBD2. Germline V gives CDR1 LGHNT, CDR2 FRNRAP. V shed 4 bases, J shed 0 bases, and the junction held 28 bases outside the gene matches. The CDR3 extends over 24 amino acids. The CDR3: CASGWPAEGAGWREALTNTGELFF. CDR3 sequence (DNA): TGTGCTAGTGGTTGGCCCGCGGAGGGCGCAGGGTGGCGGGAGGCCCTTACGAACACCGGGGAGCTGTTTTTT.